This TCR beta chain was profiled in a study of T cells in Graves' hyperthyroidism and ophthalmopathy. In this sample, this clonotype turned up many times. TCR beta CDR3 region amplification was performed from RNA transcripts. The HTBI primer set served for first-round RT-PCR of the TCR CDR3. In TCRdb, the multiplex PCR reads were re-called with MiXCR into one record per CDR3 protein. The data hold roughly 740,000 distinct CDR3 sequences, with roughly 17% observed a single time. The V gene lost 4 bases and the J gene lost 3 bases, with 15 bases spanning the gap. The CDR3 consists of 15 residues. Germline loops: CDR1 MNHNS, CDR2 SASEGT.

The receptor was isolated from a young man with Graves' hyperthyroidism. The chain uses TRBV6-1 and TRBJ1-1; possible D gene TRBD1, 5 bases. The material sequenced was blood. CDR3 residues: CASSGGPGRDTEAFF. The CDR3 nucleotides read TGTGCCAGCAGTGGAGGACCGGGGCGGGACACTGAAGCTTTCTTT.